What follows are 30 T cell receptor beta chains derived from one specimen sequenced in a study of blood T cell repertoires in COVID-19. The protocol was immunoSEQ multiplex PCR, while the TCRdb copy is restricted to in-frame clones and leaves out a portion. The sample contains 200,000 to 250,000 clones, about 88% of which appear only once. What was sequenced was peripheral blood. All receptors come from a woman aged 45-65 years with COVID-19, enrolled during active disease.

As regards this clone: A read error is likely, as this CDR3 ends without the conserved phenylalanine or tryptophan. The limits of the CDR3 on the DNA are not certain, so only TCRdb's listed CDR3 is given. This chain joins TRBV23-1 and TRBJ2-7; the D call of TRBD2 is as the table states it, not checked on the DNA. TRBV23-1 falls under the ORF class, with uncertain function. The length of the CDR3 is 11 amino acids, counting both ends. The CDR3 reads CASSLGLAGDN.

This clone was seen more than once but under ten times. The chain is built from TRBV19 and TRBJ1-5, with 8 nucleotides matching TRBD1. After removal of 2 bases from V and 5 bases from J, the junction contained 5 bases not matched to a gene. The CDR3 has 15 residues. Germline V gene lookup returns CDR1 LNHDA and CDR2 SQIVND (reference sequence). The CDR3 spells CASSIRQGSYQPQHF. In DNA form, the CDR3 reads TGTGCCAGTAGTATAAGACAGGGGAGTTATCAGCCCCAGCATTTT.

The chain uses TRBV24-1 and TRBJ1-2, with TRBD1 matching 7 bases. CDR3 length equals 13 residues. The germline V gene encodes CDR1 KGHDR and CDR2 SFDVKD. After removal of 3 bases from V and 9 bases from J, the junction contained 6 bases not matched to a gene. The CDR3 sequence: CATSDPGQVSYTF. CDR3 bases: TGTGCCACCAGTGATCCCGGACAGGTGAGCTACACCTTC.

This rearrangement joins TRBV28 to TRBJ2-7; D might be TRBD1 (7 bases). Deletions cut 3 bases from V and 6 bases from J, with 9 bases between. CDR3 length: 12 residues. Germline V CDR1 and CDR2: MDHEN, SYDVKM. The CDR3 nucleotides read TGTGCCAGCAGTTTCCAGGGGGGCGAGCAGTACGTC. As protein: CASSFQGGEQYV.

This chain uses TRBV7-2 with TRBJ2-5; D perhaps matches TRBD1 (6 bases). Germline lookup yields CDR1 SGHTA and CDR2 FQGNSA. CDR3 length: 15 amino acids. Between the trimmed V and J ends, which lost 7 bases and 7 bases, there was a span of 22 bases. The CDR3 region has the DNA TGTGCCAGCACCCCGACCGCCTGGGGGCGTGGGACCCAGTACTTC. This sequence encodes CASTPTAWGRGTQYF.

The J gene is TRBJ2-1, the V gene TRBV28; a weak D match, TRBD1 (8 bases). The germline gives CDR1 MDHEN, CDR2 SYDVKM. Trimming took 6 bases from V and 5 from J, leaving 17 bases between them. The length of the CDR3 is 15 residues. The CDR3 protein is CASSHITGGDNEQFF. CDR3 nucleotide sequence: TGTGCCAGCAGCCATATTACAGGGGGGGACAATGAGCAGTTCTTC.

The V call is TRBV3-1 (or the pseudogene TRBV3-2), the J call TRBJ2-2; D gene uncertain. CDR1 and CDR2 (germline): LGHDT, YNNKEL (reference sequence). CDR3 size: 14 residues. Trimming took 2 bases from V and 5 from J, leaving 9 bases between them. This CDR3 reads CASSQLLATGELFF. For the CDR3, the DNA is TGTGCCAGCAGCCAATTACTCGCTACCGGGGAGCTGTTTTTT.

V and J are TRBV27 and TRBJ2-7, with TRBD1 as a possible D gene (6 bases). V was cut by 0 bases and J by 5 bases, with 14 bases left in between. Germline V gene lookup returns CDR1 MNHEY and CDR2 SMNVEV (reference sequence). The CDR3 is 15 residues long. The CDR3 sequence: CASSLSGQGKHEQYV. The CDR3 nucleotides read TGTGCCAGCAGTTTATCAGGGCAGGGGAAACACGAGCAGTACGTC.

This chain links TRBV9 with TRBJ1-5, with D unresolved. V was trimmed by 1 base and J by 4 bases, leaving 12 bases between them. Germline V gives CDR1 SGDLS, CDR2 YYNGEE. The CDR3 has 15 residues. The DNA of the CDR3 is TGTGCCAGCAGCGTAAATTCAGTACCAAATCAGCCCCAGCATTTT. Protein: CASSVNSVPNQPQHF.

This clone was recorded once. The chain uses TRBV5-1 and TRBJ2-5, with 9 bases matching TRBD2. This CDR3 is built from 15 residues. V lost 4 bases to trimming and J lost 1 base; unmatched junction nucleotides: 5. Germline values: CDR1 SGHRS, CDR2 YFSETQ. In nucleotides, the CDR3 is TGCGCCAGCAGCCCCCTGACTAGCGGCCAAGAGACCCAGTACTTC. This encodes CASSPLTSGQETQYF.

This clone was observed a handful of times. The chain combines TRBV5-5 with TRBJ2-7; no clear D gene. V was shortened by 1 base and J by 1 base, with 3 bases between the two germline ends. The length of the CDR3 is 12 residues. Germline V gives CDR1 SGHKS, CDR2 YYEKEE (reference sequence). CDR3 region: CASSLSSYEQYV. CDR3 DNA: TGTGCCAGCAGCTTGTCTTCCTACGAGCAGTACGTC.

The CDR3 reads CASSLSGQGGYEQYF. CDR3 nucleotide sequence: TGTGCCAGCAGCTTGTCCGGACAGGGTGGCTACGAGCAGTACTTC. The V and J genes are TRBV5-6 and TRBJ2-7, with 8 bases fitting TRBD1. The germline V gene has CDR1 SGHDT and CDR2 YYEEEE. The CDR3 is 15 residues long. The junction had 6 bases not matched to a gene; V was cut back by 1 base and J by 3 bases.

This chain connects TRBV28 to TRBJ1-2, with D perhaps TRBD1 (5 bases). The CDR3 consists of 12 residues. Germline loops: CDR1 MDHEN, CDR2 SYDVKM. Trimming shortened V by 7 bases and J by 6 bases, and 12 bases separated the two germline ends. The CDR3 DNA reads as TGTGCCAGCAAACCAGGGTACCATGGCTACACCTTC. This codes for CASKPGYHGYTF.

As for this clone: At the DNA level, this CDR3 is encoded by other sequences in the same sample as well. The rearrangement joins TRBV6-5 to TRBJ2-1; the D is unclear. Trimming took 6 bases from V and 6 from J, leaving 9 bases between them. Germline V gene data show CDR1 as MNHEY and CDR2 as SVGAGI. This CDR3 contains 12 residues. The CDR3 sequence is CASSSRGNEQFF. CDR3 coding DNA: TGTGCCAGCAGCTCGCGTGGCAATGAGCAGTTCTTC.

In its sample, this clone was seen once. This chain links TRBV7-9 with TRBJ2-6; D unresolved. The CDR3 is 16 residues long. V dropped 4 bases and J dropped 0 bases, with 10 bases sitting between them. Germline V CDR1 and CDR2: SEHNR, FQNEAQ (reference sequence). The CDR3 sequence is CASSSPVFSGANVLTF. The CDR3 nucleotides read TGTGCCAGCAGCTCCCCTGTCTTCTCTGGGGCCAACGTCCTGACTTTC.

CDR3 sequence reads: CAISESRAVGLATDTQYF. The CDR3 DNA sequence: TGTGCCATCAGTGAGTCTCGGGCGGTGGGACTAGCCACAGATACGCAGTATTTT. V usage is TRBV10-3 and J usage is TRBJ2-3, with 9 nucleotides matching TRBD2. V was pared by 0 bases and J by 2 bases, with 9 bases of the junction left unmatched. The germline V gene has CDR1 ENHRY and CDR2 SYGVKD. CDR3 size: 18 residues.

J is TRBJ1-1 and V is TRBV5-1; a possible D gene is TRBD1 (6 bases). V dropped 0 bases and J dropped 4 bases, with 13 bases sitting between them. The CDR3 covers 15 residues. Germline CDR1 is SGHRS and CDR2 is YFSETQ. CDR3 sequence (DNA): TGCGCCAGCAGCTTGGCTGCAGGGGAGGGCACTGAAGCTTTCTTT. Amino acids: CASSLAAGEGTEAFF.

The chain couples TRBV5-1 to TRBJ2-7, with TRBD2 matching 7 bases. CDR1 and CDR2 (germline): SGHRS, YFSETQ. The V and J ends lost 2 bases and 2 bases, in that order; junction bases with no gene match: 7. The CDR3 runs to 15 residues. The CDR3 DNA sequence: TGCGCCAGCAGCTTCTGGGGAGGGGAAACCTACGAGCAGTACTTC. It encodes CASSFWGGETYEQYF. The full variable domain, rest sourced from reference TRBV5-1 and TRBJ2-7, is KAGVTQTPRYLIKTRGQQVTLSCSPISGHRSVSWYQQTPGQGLQFLFEYFSETQRNKGNFPGRFSGRQFSNSRSEMNVSTLELGDSALYLCASSFWGGETYEQYFGPGTRLTVT.

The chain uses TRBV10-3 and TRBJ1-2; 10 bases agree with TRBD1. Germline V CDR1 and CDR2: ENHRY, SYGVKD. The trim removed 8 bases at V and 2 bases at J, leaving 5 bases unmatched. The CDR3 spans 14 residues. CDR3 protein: CAIRGTGENYGYTF. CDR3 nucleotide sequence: TGTGCCATCCGGGGGACAGGGGAAAACTATGGCTACACCTTC.

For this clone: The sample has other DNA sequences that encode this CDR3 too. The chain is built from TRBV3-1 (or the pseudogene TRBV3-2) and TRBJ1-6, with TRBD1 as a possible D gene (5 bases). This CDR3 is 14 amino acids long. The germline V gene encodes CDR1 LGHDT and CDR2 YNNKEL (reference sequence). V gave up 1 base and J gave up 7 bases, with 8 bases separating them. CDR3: CASSQVQGNSPLHF. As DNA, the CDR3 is TGTGCCAGCAGCCAAGTCCAGGGAAATTCACCCCTCCACTTT.

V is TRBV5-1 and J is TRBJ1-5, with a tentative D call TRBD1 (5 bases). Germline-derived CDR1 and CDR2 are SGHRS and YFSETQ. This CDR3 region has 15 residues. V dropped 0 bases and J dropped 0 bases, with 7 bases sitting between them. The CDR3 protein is CASSLEGDSNQPQHF. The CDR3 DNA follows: TGCGCCAGCAGCTTGGAAGGGGATAGCAATCAGCCCCAGCATTTT.

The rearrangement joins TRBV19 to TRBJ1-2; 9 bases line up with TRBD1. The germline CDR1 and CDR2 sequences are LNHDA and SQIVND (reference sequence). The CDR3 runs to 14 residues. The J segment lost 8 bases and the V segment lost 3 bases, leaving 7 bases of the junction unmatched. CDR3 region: CASSMWGQGGGYTF. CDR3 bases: TGTGCCAGTAGTATGTGGGGACAGGGCGGCGGCTACACCTTC.

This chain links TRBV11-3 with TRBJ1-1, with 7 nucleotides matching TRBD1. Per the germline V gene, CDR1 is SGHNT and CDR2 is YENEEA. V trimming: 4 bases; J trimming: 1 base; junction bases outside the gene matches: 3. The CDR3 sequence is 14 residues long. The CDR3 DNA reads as TGTGCCAGCAGCTCGGGACAGTCGAACACTGAAGCTTTCTTT. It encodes CASSSGQSNTEAFF.

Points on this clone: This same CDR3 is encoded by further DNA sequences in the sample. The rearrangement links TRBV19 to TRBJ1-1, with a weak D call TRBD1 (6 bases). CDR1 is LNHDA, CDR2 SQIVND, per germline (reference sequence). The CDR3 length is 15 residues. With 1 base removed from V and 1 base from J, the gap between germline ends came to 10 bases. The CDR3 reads CASSIGGRGNTEAFF. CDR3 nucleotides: TGTGCCAGTAGTATAGGGGGGCGAGGGAACACTGAAGCTTTCTTT.

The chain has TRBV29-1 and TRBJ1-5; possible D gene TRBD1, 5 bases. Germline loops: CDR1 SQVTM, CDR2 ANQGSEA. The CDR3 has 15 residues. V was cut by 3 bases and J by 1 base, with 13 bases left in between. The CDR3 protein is CSVEEGLGSNQPQHF. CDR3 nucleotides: TGCAGCGTTGAGGAGGGGTTGGGAAGCAATCAGCCCCAGCATTTT.

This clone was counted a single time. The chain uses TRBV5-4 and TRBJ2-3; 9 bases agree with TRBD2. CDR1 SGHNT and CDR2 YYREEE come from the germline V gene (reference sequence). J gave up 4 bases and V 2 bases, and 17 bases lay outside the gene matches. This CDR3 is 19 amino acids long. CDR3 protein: CASSFPAPGLAGGADTQYF. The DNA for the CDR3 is TGTGCCAGCAGCTTCCCCGCTCCGGGACTAGCCGGGGGTGCAGATACGCAGTATTTT.

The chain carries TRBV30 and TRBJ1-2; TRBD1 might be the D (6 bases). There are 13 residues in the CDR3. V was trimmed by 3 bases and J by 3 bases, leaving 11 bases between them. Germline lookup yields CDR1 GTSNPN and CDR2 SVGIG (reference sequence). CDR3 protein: CAWRNRADYGYTF. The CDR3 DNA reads TGTGCCTGGAGGAACAGGGCTGACTATGGCTACACCTTC.

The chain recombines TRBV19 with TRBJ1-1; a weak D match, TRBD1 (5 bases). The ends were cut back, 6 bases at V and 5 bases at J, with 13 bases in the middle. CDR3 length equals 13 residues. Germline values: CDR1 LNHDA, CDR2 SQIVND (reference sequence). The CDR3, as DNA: TGTGCCAGTAGCCGGGGGTGGGAGACTGAAGCTTTCTTT. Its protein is CASSRGWETEAFF.

CDR3 in amino acids: CASSQESWELFF. DNA of the CDR3: TGTGCCAGCAGCCAAGAATCGTGGGAGCTGTTTTTT. The chain links TRBV3-1 (or the pseudogene TRBV3-2) to TRBJ2-2; unclear D gene. V shed 0 bases and J shed 9 bases, with 5 bases lying between them. CDR3 length: 12 residues. CDR1 is LGHDT, CDR2 YNNKEL, per germline (reference sequence).

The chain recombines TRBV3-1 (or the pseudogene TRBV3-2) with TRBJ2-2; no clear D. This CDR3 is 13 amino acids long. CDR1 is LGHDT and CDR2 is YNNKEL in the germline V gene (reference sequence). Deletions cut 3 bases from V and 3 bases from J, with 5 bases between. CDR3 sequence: CASSQSYTGELFF. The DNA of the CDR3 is TGTGCCAGCAGCCAGAGTTACACCGGGGAGCTGTTTTTT.